This T cell receptor beta chain was sequenced during a study of Tregs in tolerant kidney transplant recipients. In germline, CDR1 is LNHDA, CDR2 SQIVND (reference sequence). The CDR3 has 15 amino acids. V trimming: 6 bases; J trimming: 3 bases; junction bases outside the gene matches: 8. CD4+CD25+CD127- Tregs, CD4+CD25- non-Tregs, CD4 and CD8 cells were sorted. Measured with immunoSEQ multiplex PCR; TCRdb has only the in-frame clones, and not every one. Seen here are 200,000 to 300,000 clones, roughly 84% observed once, and the top ten hold around 0.61%. This clone appeared once. The antigen remains undetermined. Findings of the study overall: Expanding Tregs on activated donor B cells appeared to best identify donor-specific TCRbeta clones. Biological reproducibility was not directly addressed, but technical replication error appeared minimal. Few patients were studied, so findings need validation in larger groups.

This clonotype was sampled from a human donor in good health. The chain joins TRBV19 to TRBJ2-1; TRBD2 agrees at 7 bases. Source material: CD4+ T cells from blood. Here the CDR3 DNA reads TGTGCCAGTAGCGTGGCGGGAGTAAACTACAATGAGCAGTTCTTC. The encoded protein is CASSVAGVNYNEQFF.